Listed below are T cell receptor beta chains from one sample, sequenced in a study of Ad26.COV2.S vaccination and SARS-CoV-2 variants. The assay was immunoSEQ multiplex PCR, and TCRdb's table has in-frame clones only and misses some. The table lists some 460,000 clones, about nine tenths of them singletons. The source was peripheral blood, collected in a trial of Ad26.COV2.S vaccine versus placebo. These receptor sequences come from a person between 18 and 60 years old who received the Ad26.COV2.S COVID-19 vaccine or a placebo. Each CDR3 is given with its conserved first and last residue. The D gene is left open where the match is weak. Clone size is shown for a subset of rows, as once, few, many or a class of expanded clone.

>.|TRBV29-1|TRBD2|TRBJ2-7
TGCAGCGCCGGACTAGCGGGAGCCCCCTACGAGCAGTACTTC
CSAGLAGAPYEQYF
>.|TRBV6-1|TRBD1|TRBJ1-5
TGTGCCAGCAGTGGGGTCCTGACAGGGGCAAGCAGGCAGCCCCAGCATTTT
CASSGVLTGASRQPQHF
>.|TRBV4-1|.|TRBJ1-5
TGCGCCAGCAGCCAGGTTCCGGGGGATCTCCACAATCAGCCCCAGCATTTT
CASSQVPGDLHNQPQHF
>.|TRBV12-3/TRBV12-4|.|TRBJ1-2
TGTGCCAGCAGTGGTACGGAAGCTTATGGCTACACCTTC
CASSGTEAYGYTF
>once|TRBV7-2|.|TRBJ1-1
TGTGCCAGCAGCTCTAGGTGGGGTGAAGCTTTCTTT
CASSSRWGEAFF
>.|TRBV27|TRBD2|TRBJ2-7
TGTGCCAGCAGTTTCTACGGGACTAGCGGATCCTACGAGCAGTACTTC
CASSFYGTSGSYEQYF
>.|TRBV19|.|TRBJ2-1
TGTGCCAGTTCCGATCTTGGGGCCACTTACAATGAGCAGTTCTTC
CASSDLGATYNEQFF
>.|TRBV7-8|.|TRBJ1-4
TGTGCCAGCAGCTTAGGGAGGACGGGGCCGGAAAAACTGTTTTTT
CASSLGRTGPEKLFF
>.|TRBV6-1|.|TRBJ1-5
TGTGCCAGCAGTGACAGGACTCATCAGCCCCAGCATTTT
CASSDRTHQPQHF
>.|TRBV2|TRBD2|TRBJ2-1
TGTGCCAGCAGGGACGCCTGGGGGGGAAATGAGCAGTTCTTC
CASRDAWGGNEQFF
>.|TRBV2|TRBD1|TRBJ2-6
TGTGCCAGCACTAAAAGGGGGACAGGGGGGCATGGGGCCAACGTCCTGACTTTC
CASTKRGTGGHGANVLTF
>.|TRBV6-7|.|TRBJ1-1
TGTGCCAGCAGTTACTCGGCCAGGAACACTGAAGCTTTCTTT
CASSYSARNTEAFF
>.|TRBV5-4|TRBD2|TRBJ2-7
TGTGCCAGCAGCTTGGAGGCTAGCGGGAGGTCCGAGCAGTACTTC
CASSLEASGRSEQYF
>few|TRBV11-2|.|TRBJ1-2
TGTGCCAGCAGCCAAACCCGGAATGGTTACACCTTC
CASSQTRNGYTF
>.|TRBV7-8|.|TRBJ2-7
TGTGCCAGCAGCTTAGTATTCGGCTCCTACGAGCAGTACTTC
CASSLVFGSYEQYF
>.|TRBV6-5|.|TRBJ1-1
TGTGCCAGCAGTTACTCCCCCGGGAGTCGGGAAGCTTTCTTT
CASSYSPGSREAFF
>.|TRBV10-3|.|TRBJ2-2
TGTGCCATCGGGGCCGCGGTACTCGGGGAGCTGTTTTTT
CAIGAAVLGELFF
>.|TRBV27|.|TRBJ2-7
TGTGCCAGCAGTTTAGCCGGGCTCTCCTACGAGCAGTACTTC
CASSLAGLSYEQYF
>.|TRBV5-1|.|TRBJ2-2
TGCGCCAGCAGCTTACTAGTTGACGGGGAGCTGTTTTTT
CASSLLVDGELFF
>.|TRBV7-2|TRBD1|TRBJ1-2
TGTGCCAGCAGCCCGAGGGACAGTAACTATGGCTACACCTTC
CASSPRDSNYGYTF
>.|TRBV7-2|.|TRBJ2-3
TGTGCCAGCAGGTTCTCGGGCCCAGATACGCAGTATTTT
CASRFSGPDTQYF
>.|TRBV11-3|TRBD2|TRBJ2-3
TGTGCCAGCAGCTCGGGGACTACTTCCACAGATACGCAGTATTTT
CASSSGTTSTDTQYF
>.|TRBV20-1|.|TRBJ1-2
TGCAGTGCTAGTCATTGGCCCAAGGGGCAGGGCTACACCTTC
CSASHWPKGQGYTF
>.|TRBV19|TRBD2|TRBJ2-1
TGTGCCAGTAGTATAGTAAGCGGGAGGGCCAACAATGAGCAGTTCTTC
CASSIVSGRANNEQFF
>.|TRBV6-6|.|TRBJ2-2
TGTGCCAGCAGTTGGGATAACACCGGGGAGCTGTTTTTT
CASSWDNTGELFF
>.|TRBV3-1/TRBV3-2|.|TRBJ1-5
TGTGCCAGCAGCCGAACCGGGACGCATCAGCCCCAGCATTTT
CASSRTGTHQPQHF
>.|TRBV5-1|TRBD1|TRBJ2-2
TGCGCCAGCAGCCCGGACAGGGAAGCCGGGGAGCTGTTTTTT
CASSPDREAGELFF
>.|TRBV18|TRBD2|TRBJ2-3
TGTGCCAGCTCCCTGACTAGCGGGGGGGCTTTTTGGACAGATACGCAGTATTTT
CASSLTSGGAFWTDTQYF
>.|TRBV2|.|TRBJ1-2
TGTGCCAGCAGAGCTGATGGCTACACCTTC
CASRADGYTF
>.|TRBV5-1|.|TRBJ2-1
TGCGCCAGCAGCTTGATAACCTACAATGAGCAGTTCTTC
CASSLITYNEQFF
>.|TRBV25-1|.|TRBJ1-1
TGTGCCAGCAGCGAGCCGGGGTGGACTGAAGCTTTCTTT
CASSEPGWTEAFF
>.|TRBV13|.|TRBJ1-3
TGTGCCAGCAGCTTGAGGGGAGCAACCTCTGGAAACACCATATATTTT
CASSLRGATSGNTIYF
>.|TRBV19|TRBD1|TRBJ1-1
TGTGCCAGTAGTAGACGCCTCGGACAGGGGATTGGTGGCACTGAAGCTTTCTTT
CASSRRLGQGIGGTEAFF
>.|TRBV6-5|.|TRBJ2-7
TGTGCCAGCAGTTACTCCCCCCAGACAGGCGCTCTGCAGTGGTTC
CASSYSPQTGALQWF
>.|TRBV9|TRBD1|TRBJ2-2
TGTGCCAGCAGCGCAGGGTTCTGGACAGGGCGGAACGGGGAGCTGTTTTTT
CASSAGFWTGRNGELFF
>.|TRBV7-2|.|TRBJ2-4
TGTGCCAGCAGCCACCGCGCAGGGGCCAAAAACATTCAGTACTTC
CASSHRAGAKNIQYF
>few|TRBV2|.|TRBJ1-5
TGTGCCAGCAGCGTGAGGGGACTACCTAGCAATCAGCCCCAGCATTTT
CASSVRGLPSNQPQHF
>.|TRBV4-2|.|TRBJ1-1
TGTGCCAGCAGCCAAGAATTAGGGATAAACACTGAAGCTTTCTTT
CASSQELGINTEAFF
>.|TRBV19|TRBD1|TRBJ2-7
TGTGCCAGTAGTATCAGGGGGCGACTCTACGAGCAGTACTTC
CASSIRGRLYEQYF
>.|TRBV7-8|.|TRBJ1-2
TGTGCCAGCAGCTTAGTTGTAGATACAGTCTATGGCTACACCTTC
CASSLVVDTVYGYTF
>.|TRBV5-5|TRBD1|TRBJ1-2
TGTGCCAGCAGACAGGGGACAGCCGCTTCCTATGGCTACACCTTC
CASRQGTAASYGYTF
>.|TRBV30|.|TRBJ1-3
TGTGCCTGGAGTGTCGGAAACACCATATATTTT
CAWSVGNTIYF
>.|TRBV5-6|.|TRBJ2-5
TGTGCCAGCAGCTCCACCCAGGGTTGGGAGACCCAGTACTTC
CASSSTQGWETQYF
>once|TRBV10-3|TRBD1|TRBJ2-5
TGTGCCATCAGTCAACTGGACAGGGCGGGAGAGACCCAGTACTTC
CAISQLDRAGETQYF
>once|TRBV19|.|TRBJ1-5
TGTGCCAGTAGTATAGGTGGGTTGGGGGTTCAGCCCCAGCATTTT
CASSIGGLGVQPQHF
>.|TRBV3-1/TRBV3-2|.|TRBJ1-4
TGTGCCAGCAGCCAAACGAGTACAACTAATGAAAAACTGTTTTTT
CASSQTSTTNEKLFF
>.|TRBV3-1/TRBV3-2|.|TRBJ2-5
TGTGCCAGCAGCCAAGTAGGCGACCAAGAGACCCAGTACTTC
CASSQVGDQETQYF
>.|TRBV24-1|TRBD2|TRBJ2-1
TGTGCCACCAGTGACCCAACTAGCGGATACTACAATGAGCAGTTCTTC
CATSDPTSGYYNEQFF
>.|TRBV7-2|.|TRBJ1-1
TGTGCCAGCAGCCTTCGGCCCTGGGAGGTGACTGAAGCTTTCTTT
CASSLRPWEVTEAFF
>.|TRBV19|TRBD1|TRBJ1-5
TGTGCCAGTACCTGGACAGGGTATAGCAATCAGCCCCAGCATTTT
CASTWTGYSNQPQHF
>.|TRBV3-1/TRBV3-2|.|TRBJ1-5
TGTGCCAGCAGCCAAGGTGGCCCCACTACAGGTCAGCCCCAGCATTTT
CASSQGGPTTGQPQHF